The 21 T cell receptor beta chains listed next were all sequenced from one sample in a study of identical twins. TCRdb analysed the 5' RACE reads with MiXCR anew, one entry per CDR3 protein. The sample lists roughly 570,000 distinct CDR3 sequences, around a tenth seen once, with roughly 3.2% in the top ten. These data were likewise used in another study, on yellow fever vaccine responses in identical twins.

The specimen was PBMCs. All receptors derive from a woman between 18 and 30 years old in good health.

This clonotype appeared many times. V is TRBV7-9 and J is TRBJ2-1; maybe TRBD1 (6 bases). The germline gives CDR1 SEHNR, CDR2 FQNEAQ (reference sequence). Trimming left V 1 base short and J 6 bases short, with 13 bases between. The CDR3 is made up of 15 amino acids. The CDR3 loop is CASSLGRGRGNEQFF. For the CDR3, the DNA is TGTGCCAGCAGCTTAGGTCGGGGCAGGGGCAATGAGCAGTTCTTC.

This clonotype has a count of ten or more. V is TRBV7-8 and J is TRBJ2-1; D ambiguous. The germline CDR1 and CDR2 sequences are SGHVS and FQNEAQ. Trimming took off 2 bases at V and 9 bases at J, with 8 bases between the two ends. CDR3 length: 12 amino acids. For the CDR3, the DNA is TGTGCCAGCAGCTTATCGGAACGTGAGCAGTTCTTC. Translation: CASSLSEREQFF.

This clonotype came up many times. CDR3 sequence: CASSLSSAQNIQYF. In DNA, the CDR3 is TGTGCCAGCAGCCTGTCTAGTGCTCAAAACATTCAGTACTTC. The V and J genes are TRBV6-1 and TRBJ2-4; D unresolved. Deletions cut 6 bases from V and 5 bases from J, with 14 bases between. The CDR3 loop spans 14 amino acids. The germline gives CDR1 MNHNS, CDR2 SASEGT.

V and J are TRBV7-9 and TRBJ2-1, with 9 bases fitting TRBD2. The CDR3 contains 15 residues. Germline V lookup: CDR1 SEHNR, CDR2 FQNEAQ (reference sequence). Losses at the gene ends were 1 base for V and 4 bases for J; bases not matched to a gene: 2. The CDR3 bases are TGTGCCAGCAGCTTAGGGACTAGCGAATACAATGAGCAGTTCTTC. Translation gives CASSLGTSEYNEQFF.

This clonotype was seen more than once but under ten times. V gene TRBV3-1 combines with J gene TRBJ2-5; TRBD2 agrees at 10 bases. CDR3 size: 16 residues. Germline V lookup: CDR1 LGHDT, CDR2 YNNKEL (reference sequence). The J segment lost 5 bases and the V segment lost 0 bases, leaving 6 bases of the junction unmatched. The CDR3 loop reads CASSQDTAGGPETQYF. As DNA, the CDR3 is TGTGCCAGCAGCCAAGATACAGCGGGAGGGCCGGAGACCCAGTACTTC.

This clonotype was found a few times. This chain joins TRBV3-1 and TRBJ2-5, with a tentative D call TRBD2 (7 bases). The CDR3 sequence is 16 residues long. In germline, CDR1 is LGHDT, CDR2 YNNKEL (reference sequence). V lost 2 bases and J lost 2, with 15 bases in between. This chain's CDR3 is CASSQLGGVGQETQYF. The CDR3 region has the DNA TGTGCCAGCAGCCAACTAGGGGGGGTAGGTCAAGAGACCCAGTACTTC.

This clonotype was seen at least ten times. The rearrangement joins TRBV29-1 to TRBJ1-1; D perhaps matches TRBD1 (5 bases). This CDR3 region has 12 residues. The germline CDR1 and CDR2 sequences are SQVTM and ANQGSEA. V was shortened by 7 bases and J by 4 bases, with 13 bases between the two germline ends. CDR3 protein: CSAGEDTTEAFF. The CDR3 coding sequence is TGCAGCGCGGGCGAGGACACCACTGAAGCTTTCTTT.

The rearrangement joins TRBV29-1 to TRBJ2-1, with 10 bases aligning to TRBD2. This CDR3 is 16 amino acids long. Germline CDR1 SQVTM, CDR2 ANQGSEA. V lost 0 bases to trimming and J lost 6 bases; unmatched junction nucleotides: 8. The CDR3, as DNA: TGCAGCGTTGAAGATGAAGCGGGGGGGCCGATCAATGAGCAGTTCTTC. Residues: CSVEDEAGGPINEQFF.

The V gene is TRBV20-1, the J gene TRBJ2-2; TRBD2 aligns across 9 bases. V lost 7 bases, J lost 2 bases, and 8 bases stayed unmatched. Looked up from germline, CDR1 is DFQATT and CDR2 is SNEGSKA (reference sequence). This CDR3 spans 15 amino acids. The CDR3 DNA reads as TGCAGTGGTGCTTTAGCGGGAGCAAACACCGGGGAGCTGTTTTTT. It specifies CSGALAGANTGELFF.

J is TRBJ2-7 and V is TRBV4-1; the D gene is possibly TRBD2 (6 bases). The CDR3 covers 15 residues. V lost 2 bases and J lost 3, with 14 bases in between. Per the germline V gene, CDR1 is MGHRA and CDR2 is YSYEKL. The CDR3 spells CASSQTGTSLYEQYF. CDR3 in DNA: TGCGCCAGCAGCCAAACCGGGACTTCTCTCTACGAGCAGTACTTC.

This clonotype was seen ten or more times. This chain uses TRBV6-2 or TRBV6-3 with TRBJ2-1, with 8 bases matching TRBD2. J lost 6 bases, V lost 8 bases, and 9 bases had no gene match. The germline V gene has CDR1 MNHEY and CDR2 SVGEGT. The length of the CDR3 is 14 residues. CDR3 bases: TGTGCCAGCGGAGGGACTAGTGAGGGCAATGAGCAGTTCTTC. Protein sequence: CASGGTSEGNEQFF.

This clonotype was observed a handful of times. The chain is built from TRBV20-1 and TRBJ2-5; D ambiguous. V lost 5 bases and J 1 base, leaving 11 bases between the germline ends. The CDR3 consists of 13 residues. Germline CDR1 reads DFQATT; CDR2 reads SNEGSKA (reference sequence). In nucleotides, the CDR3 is TGCAGTGCTTATTCCGGACCCCAAGAGACCCAGTACTTC. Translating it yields CSAYSGPQETQYF.

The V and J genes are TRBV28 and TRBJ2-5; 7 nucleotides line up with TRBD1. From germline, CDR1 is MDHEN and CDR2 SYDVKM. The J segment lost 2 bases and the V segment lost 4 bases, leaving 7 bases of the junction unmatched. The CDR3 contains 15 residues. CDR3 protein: CASSSSGGNQETQYF. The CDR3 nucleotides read TGTGCCAGCAGTTCATCAGGGGGAAATCAAGAGACCCAGTACTTC.

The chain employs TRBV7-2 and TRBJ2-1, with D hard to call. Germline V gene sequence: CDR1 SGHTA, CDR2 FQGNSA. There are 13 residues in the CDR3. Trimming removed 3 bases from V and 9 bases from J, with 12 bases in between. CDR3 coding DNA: TGTGCCAGCAGCTTCCGTTTGCTCGGTGAGCAGTTCTTC. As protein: CASSFRLLGEQFF.

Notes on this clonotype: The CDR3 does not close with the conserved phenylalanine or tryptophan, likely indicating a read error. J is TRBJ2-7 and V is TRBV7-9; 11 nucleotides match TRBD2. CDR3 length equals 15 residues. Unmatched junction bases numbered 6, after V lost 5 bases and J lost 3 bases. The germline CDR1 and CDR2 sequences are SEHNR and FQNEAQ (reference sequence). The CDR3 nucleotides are TGTGCCAGCAGCAGTGCTAGCGGGGGGTTCTACGAGCAGTACCTC. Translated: CASSSASGGFYEQYL.

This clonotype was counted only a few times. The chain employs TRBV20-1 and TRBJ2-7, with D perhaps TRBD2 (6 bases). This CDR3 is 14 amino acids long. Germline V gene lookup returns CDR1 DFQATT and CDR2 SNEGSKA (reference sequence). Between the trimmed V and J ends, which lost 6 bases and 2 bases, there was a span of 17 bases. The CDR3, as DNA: TGCAGTGCCCTCGTGGAGGGGCTAACCTACGAGCAGTACTTC. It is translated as CSALVEGLTYEQYF.

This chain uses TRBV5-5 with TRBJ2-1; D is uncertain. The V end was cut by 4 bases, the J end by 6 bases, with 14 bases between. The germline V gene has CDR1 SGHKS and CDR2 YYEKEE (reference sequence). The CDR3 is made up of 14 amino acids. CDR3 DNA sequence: TGTGCCAGCAGCCGCAATCGGTTGAGCAATGAGCAGTTCTTC. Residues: CASSRNRLSNEQFF.

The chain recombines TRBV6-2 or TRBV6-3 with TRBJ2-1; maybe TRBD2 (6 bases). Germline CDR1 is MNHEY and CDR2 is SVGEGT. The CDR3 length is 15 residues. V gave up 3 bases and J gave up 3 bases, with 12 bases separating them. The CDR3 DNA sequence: TGTGCCAGCAGTTATCAGCGGGCGGTCTACAATGAGCAGTTCTTC. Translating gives CASSYQRAVYNEQFF.

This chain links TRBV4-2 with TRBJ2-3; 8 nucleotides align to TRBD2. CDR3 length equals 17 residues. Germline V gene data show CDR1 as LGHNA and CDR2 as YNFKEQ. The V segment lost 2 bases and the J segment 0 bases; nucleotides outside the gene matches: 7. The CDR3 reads CASSQLGASGSTDTQYF. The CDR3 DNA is TGTGCCAGCAGCCAATTGGGAGCTAGCGGGAGCACAGATACGCAGTATTTT.

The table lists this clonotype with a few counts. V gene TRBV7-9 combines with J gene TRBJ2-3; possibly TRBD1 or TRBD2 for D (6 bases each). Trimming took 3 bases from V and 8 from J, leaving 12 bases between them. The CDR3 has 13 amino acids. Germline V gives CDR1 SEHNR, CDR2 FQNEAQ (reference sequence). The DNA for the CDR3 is TGTGCCAGCAGCTTCGGCGAGGGGGGTACGCAGTATTTT. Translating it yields CASSFGEGGTQYF. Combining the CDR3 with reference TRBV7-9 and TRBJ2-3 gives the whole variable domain DTGVSQNPRHKITKRGQNVTFRCDPISEHNRLYWYRQTLGQGPEFLTYFQNEAQLEKSRLLSDRFSAERPKGSFSTLEIQRTEQGDSAMYLCASSFGEGGTQYFGPGTRLTVL.

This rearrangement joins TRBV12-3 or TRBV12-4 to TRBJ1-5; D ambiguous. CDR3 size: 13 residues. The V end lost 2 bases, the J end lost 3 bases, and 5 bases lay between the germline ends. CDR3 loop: CASSLNPNQPQHF. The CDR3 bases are TGTGCCAGCAGTTTAAATCCCAATCAGCCCCAGCATTTT.